This T cell receptor (beta chain) is drawn from a study of blood T cell repertoires in COVID-19. The germline V gene encodes CDR1 KGHSH and CDR2 LQKENI. CDR3 length equals 15 residues. With 0 bases removed from V and 3 bases from J, the gap between germline ends came to 11 bases. The assay was immunoSEQ multiplex PCR, and TCRdb's table has in-frame clones only and misses some. The sample has 45,000 to 65,000 clones, roughly four fifths seen once; the top ten hold 6.5% to 8.5%. Sequenced material: peripheral blood. The sequence derives from a man between 65 and 85 years old with active COVID-19. This chain uses TRBV18 with TRBJ1-1; no firm D call. CDR3 nucleotides: TGTGCCAGCTCACCACCGGAACAGATCGACACTGAAGCTTTCTTT. Amino acid sequence: CASSPPEQIDTEAFF.